This T cell receptor beta chain was retrieved from a study of response to subunit inactivated influenza vaccine. General study points: There was a suggestion from the authors that each seasonal influenza vaccination recruits few new T cells.

This clonotype showed up many times. What it binds is not known. Germline V gives CDR1 DFQATT, CDR2 SNEGSKA (reference sequence). The V gene end was trimmed by 0 bases and the J gene end by 6 bases; junction bases not matched to a gene: 10. This CDR3 is built from 17 residues. From the RT-PCR reads, TCRdb called clonotypes with MiXCR, one entry per CDR3 protein. This table holds more than 400,000 distinct CDR3 sequences, approximately 11% found once. The chain combines TRBV20-1 with TRBJ2-1; 11 nucleotides match TRBD2. The specimen was PBMCs from blood, collected roughly 46 days after vaccination. This TCR was sampled from a man over 45 who received an inactivated influenza vaccine. For the CDR3, the DNA is TGCAGTGCTAGAGATCCGCTAGCGGGGGGTTCGGGCAATGAGCAGTTCTTC. Its translation is CSARDPLAGGSGNEQFF.